Listed below are T cell receptor beta chains from one sample, sequenced in a study of shared clonotypes between healthy human individuals. Here immunoSEQ multiplex PCR was the method, and the copy in TCRdb shows in-frame clones only, minus some. The sample carries fewer than 1.6 million clones, 97% to 99% recorded once. Sample: naive CD4+ T cells sorted from blood. All receptors come from a man younger than 40 in good health. The CDR3 runs from the conserved cysteine through the conserved F or W. A D gene is named only where the DNA matches it firmly. Size is omitted from some rows. Given values are once, few, many or a class for expanded clones.

abundance	d_gene	v_gene	j_gene	CDR3aa	CDR3nt
-	-	TRBV27	TRBJ2-7	CASRAALYEQYF	TGTGCCAGCAGGGCGGCCCTCTACGAGCAGTACTTC
-	-	TRBV10-3	TRBJ2-7	CAISEFYEQYF	TGTGCCATCAGTGAGTTCTACGAGCAGTACTTC
-	TRBD2	TRBV7-9	TRBJ2-1	CASSASGRSEQFF	TGTGCCAGCAGCGCTAGCGGGAGGAGTGAGCAGTTCTTC
-	-	TRBV9	TRBJ2-1	CASSVGGNSYNEQFF	TGTGCCAGCAGCGTAGGAGGAAACTCCTACAATGAGCAGTTCTTC
few	TRBD1	TRBV18	TRBJ1-1	CASSPLDRGLNTEAFF	TGTGCCAGCTCACCGCTAGACAGGGGGTTGAACACTGAAGCTTTCTTT
-	-	TRBV19	TRBJ2-7	CASKGFGNEQYF	TGTGCCAGTAAAGGTTTCGGCAACGAGCAGTACTTC
-	TRBD1	TRBV18	TRBJ2-7	CASSPGTGGRYEQYF	TGTGCCAGCTCACCGGGGACAGGGGGCCGTTACGAGCAGTACTTC
-	-	TRBV9	TRBJ2-7	CASSASPGAYEQYF	TGTGCCAGCAGCGCCTCCCCGGGAGCCTACGAGCAGTACTTC
-	TRBD2	TRBV4-2	TRBJ2-1	CASSQDGLASGRITYNEQFF	TGTGCCAGCAGCCAAGACGGATTGGCTAGCGGGAGAATAACCTACAATGAGCAGTTCTTC
-	-	TRBV5-1	TRBJ2-3	CASSLSLFTTDTQYF	TGCGCCAGCAGCTTGAGTTTGTTCACCACAGATACGCAGTATTTT
-	TRBD1	TRBV11-2	TRBJ1-5	CASSEGQKSNQPQHF	TGTGCCAGCAGCGAGGGACAGAAAAGCAATCAGCCCCAGCATTTT
-	-	TRBV6-1	TRBJ1-2	CASSVDTNYGYTF	TGTGCCAGCAGTGTCGACACTAACTATGGCTACACCTTC